This T cell receptor beta chain comes out of a study of STAT5B mutations in CD4+ large granular lymphocyte leukemia (dated by TCRdb to 2022 to 2024). As for the study more broadly: Where cryopreserved patient cells were available, CD8+ cells were depleted first, followed by selection with anti-CD4 microbeads. TCRbeta repertoires of CD4+ T-cell large granular lymphocyte leukemia patients were compared with those of healthy blood donors. Flow cytometry performed on FACSCanto II or FACSVerse showed that the purified fractions had more than 95% purity among lymphocytes. What the study reported, not specific to this receptor: TRBV06-family usage was enriched among the top patient clones (8/27) compared with healthy controls (2/35). Heterogeneous cell sources were used for patients, and only 6 CD4-sorted patient samples were included in the clonality comparison with healthy controls. The main leukemic clonotypes were found to be private to each patient, although 25% to 30% of the main leukemic clonotypes were detected at low frequency in the non-leukemic repertoires of other patients. Compared with healthy CD4+ repertoires, CD4-sorted patient repertoires appeared more clonal, and this difference remained even after the putative leukemic clones were removed. Data were not HLA-matched; higher clonality in CD4+ versus CD8+ T-LGLL could reflect the relatively small sample size.

V is shortened by 6 bases, J by 8 bases, and the region joining them spans 25 bases. The cysteine opens and the phenylalanine closes a CDR3 of 16 amino acids. The retained sequence is limited to the CDR3, 48 bases, with the frame set at the first base. Sequences MDHEN (CDR1) and SYDVKM (CDR2) are obtained from the germline V gene. To note about this clone: The specificity of this receptor is unknown. Within one base of it there is no much larger clone, and no base qualities were kept.

TCRbeta rearrangements were sequenced from genomic DNA using the immunoSEQ assay at survey resolution. As for the authors' bioinformatics: Clonotypes representing more than 5% of the repertoire were considered putative leukemic clones, and some 60 such clones were identified across approximately 26 patients. A lowest detectable productive clonotype frequency of 2.59 x 10-5 was observed in the TCR sequencing data. Only productive TCRbeta rearrangements, defined as complete and in-frame sequences, were included in the analyses. Simpson clonality, calculated in the immunoSEQ Analyzer version 3.0, was used as the measure of sample clonality. Based on frequency, clones were grouped as very rare, small, medium, large (1-20%) or hyperexpanded (>20%). Generation probabilities were estimated with OLGA 1.2.3, V-gene circos plots were made with VDJtools, specificities were looked up in VDJdb, and CDR3 motifs were identified with GLIPH. Held by TCRdb, this immuneACCESS table contains in-frame sequences only and omits some clones. Under half of the omission traces to an unresolved V gene where checked; the cause of the rest is unknown. That table furnishes V, J and clone size, whereas the DNA furnished D and trimming. For this sample the table gives several thousand clones, of which just under 75% were detected only once. Of the sample, 1.5% to 2% is held by the ten largest clones.

Patients with CD4+ T-LGLL were recruited at hematology units in Padova (Italy), Helsinki (Finland) and Shinshu (Japan). Depending on which samples were available, patient samples consisted of bead-purified CD4+, CD4+CD8+, CD57+ or CD56+ fractions, or of unselected PBMC. Deep amplicon sequencing of the same DNA produced somatic STAT5B mutation profiles, and these profiles were combined with the patient TCRbeta data. All TCR-sequenced material derived from peripheral blood: patient blood samples and healthy donor buffy coats. Peripheral blood mononuclear cells were isolated by Ficoll-Hypaque gradient centrifugation. The Gentra Puregene Cell and Tissue kit was used for genomic DNA extraction, and quantification was performed on a Qubit 2.0 fluorometer.

This TCR was recovered from a woman between 65 and 79 years old with CD4+ T-cell large granular lymphocyte leukemia. The sample taken for sequencing was PBMCs. The chain is encoded by TRBV28 joined to TRBJ1-2; TRBD1 could be the D gene, as 5 bases match. The CDR3 is CASSTPRPGHNPGYTF. The DNA reads as follows: TGTGCCAGCAGCACACCTCGCCCCGGACACAACCCGGGCTACACCTTC.